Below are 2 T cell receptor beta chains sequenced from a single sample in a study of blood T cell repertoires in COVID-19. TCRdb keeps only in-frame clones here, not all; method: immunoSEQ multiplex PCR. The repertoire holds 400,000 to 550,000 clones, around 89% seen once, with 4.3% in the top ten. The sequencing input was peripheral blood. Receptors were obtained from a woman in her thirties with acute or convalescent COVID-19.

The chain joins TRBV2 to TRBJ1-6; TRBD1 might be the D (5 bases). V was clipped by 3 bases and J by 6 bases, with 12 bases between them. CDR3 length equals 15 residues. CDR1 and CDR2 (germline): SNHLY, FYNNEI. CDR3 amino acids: CASSDDRNVNSPLHF. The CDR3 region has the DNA TGTGCCAGCAGTGACGACAGAAACGTTAATTCACCCCTCCACTTT.

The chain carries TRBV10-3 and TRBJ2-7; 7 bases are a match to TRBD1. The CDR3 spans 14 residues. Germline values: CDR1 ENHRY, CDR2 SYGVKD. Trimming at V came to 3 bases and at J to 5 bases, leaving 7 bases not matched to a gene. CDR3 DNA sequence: TGTGCCATCAGTGACAGACAGGGTATCAACGAGCAGTACTTC. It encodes CAISDRQGINEQYF.